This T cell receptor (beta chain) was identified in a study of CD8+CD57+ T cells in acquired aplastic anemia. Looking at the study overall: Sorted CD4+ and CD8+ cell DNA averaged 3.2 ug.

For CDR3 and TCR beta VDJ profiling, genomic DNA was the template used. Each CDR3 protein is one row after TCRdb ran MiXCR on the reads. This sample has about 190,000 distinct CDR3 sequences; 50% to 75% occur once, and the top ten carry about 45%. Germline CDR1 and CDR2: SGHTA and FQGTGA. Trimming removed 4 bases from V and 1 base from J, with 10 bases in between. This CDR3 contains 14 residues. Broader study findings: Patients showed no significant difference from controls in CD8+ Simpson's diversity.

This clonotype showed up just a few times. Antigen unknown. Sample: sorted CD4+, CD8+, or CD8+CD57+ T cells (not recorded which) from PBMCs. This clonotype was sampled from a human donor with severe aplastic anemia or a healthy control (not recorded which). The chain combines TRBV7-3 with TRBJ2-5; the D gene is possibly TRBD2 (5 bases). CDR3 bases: TGTGCCAGCAGCTCGCCACTAGGCCAAGAGACCCAGTACTTC. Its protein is CASSSPLGQETQYF.